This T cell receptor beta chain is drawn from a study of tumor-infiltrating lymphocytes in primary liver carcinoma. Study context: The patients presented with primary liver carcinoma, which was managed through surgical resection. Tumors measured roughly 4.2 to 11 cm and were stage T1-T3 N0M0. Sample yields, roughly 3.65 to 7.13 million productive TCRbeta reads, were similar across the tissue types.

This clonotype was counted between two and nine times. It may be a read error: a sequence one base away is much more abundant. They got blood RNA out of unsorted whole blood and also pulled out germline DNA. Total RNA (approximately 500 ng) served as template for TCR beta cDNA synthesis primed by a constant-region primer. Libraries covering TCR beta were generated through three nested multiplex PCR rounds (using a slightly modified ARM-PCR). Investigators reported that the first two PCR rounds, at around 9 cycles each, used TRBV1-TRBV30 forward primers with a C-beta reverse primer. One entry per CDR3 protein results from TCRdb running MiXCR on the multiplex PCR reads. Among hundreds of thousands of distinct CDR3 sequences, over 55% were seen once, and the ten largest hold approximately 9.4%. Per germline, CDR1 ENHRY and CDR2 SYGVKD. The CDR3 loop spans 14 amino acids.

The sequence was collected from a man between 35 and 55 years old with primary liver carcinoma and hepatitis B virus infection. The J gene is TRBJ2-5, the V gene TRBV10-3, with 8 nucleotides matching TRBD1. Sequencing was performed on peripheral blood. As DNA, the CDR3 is TGTGCCATCAGTGCGGGACAGGACCAAGAGATCCAGTACTTC. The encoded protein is CAISAGQDQEIQYF.